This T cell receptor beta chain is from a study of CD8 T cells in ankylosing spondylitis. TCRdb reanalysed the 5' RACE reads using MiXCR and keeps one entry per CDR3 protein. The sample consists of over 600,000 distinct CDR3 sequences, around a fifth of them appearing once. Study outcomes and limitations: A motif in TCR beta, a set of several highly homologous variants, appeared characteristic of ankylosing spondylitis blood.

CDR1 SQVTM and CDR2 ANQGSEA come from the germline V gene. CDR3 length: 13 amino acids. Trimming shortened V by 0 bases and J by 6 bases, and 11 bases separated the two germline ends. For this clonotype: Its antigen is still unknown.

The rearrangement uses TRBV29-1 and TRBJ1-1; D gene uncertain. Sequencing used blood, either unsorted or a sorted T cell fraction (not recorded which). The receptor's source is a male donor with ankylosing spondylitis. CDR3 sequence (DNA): TGCAGCGTTGAAGAATTAGAGTTGCCTGAAGCTTTCTTT. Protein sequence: CSVEELELPEAFF.